Reported below is one TCR beta chain. Its specificity is not known. Sampling times: baseline, cycle 4 day 1, cycle 7 day 1. These data come from a study of OX40 agonist ivuxolimab in advanced cancers. Study at large: Partial response was recorded in three patients: one hepatocellular carcinoma and two cutaneous melanoma cases.

Data came from immunoSEQ multiplex PCR; TCRdb stores just in-frame clones and leaves some out. The sample contains tens of thousands of clones, around 84% of which appear only once. Looked up from germline, CDR1 is MNHEY and CDR2 is SVGAGI. Trimming removed 2 bases from V and 1 base from J, with 8 bases in between. The CDR3 is 14 residues long. Notes on the study in general: Averaging showed that CD8+ T cells had more expanded clones than CD4+ did.

The chain links TRBV6-5 to TRBJ1-1; perhaps TRBD1 as D (5 bases). This sample comprised CD4+ or CD8+ T cells sorted from blood, obtained in a trial of the OX40 agonist ivuxolimab. The source is an adult with an advanced solid tumor such as melanoma, head and neck, liver or kidney cancer. CDR3 DNA sequence: TGTGCCAGCAGTTACCGACAGAGGAACACTGAAGCTTTCTTT. This sequence encodes CASSYRQRNTEAFF.